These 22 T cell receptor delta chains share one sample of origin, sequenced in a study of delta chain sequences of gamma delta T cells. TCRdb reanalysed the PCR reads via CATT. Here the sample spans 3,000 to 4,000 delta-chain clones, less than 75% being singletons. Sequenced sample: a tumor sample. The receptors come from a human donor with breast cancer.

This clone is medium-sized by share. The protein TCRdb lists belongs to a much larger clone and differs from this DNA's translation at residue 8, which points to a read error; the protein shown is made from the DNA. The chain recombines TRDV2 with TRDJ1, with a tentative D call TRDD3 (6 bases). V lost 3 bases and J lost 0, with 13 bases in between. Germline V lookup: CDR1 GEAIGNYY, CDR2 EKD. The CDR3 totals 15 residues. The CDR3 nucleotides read TGTGCCTGTGACCCAGTGGGGGTGGACACCGATAAACTCATCTTT. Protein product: CACDPVGVDTDKLIF.

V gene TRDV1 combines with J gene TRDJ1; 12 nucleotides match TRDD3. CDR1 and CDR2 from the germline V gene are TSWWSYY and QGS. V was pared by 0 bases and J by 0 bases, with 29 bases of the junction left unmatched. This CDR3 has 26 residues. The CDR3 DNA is TGTGCTCTTGGGGAACTATTGTATCGGGACCCCCTGGGGGATACGCTGTGGGTAACAGACACCGATAAACTCATCTTT. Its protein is CALGELLYRDPLGDTLWVTDTDKLIF.

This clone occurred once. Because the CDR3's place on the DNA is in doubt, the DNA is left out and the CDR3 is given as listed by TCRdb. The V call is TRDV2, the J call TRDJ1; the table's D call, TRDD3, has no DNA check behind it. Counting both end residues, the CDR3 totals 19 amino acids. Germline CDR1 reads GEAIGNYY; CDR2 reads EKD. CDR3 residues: CACDYLWQTGIRNTDKLIF.

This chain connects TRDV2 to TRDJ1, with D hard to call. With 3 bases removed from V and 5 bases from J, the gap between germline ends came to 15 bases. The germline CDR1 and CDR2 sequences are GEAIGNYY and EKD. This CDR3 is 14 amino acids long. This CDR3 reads CACDLLVGTDKLIF. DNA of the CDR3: TGTGCCTGTGACCTGCTGGTGGGCACTGATAAACTCATCTTT.

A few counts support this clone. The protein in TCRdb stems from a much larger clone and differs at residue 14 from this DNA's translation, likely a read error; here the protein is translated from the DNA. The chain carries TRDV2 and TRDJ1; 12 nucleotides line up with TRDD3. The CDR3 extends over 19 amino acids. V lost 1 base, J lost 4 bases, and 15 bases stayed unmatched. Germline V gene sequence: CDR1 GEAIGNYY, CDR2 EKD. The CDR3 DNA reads TGTGCCTGTGACACTATAGGCTGGGGGATACGCGACGGGATCGATAAACTCATCTTT. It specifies CACDTIGWGIRDGIDKLIF.

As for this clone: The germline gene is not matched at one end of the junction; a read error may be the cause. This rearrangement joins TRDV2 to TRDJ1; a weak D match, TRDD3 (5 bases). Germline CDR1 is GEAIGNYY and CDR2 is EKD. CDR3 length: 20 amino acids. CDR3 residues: CACDTLSRDVYRGYPDNLFF. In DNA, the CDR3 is TGTGCCTGTGACACCCTCTCTAGGGATGTCTACCGAGGTTATCCCGATAATCTTTTCTTC.

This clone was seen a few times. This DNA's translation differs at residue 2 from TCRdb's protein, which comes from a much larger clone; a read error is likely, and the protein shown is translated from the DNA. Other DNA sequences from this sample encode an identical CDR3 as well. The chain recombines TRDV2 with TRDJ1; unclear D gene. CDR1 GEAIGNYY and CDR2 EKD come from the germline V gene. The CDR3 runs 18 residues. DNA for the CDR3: TGTTCTTGTGACACTTTGCTTGATCGATCGGAGTACACCGATAAACTCATCTTT. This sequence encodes CSCDTLLDRSEYTDKLIF.

The CDR3 DNA is TGTTCCTTTGTCCCAGTGTCGCAGGTCTTTCAGCACCTCTTCTTT. Translated, it gives CSFVPVSQVFQHLFF. The V gene is listed as TRDV2; no J gene was called. The germline V gene has CDR1 GEAIGNYY and CDR2 EKD. This CDR3 is 15 amino acids long.

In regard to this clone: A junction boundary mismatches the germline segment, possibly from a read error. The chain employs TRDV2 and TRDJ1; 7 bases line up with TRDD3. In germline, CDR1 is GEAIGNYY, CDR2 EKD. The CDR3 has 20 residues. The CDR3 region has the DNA TGTGCCTGTGACACCCTGTCAAGGGAGGGGGATCGCCATTACACTGATCTCCTCATTTTT. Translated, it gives CACDTLSREGDRHYTDLLIF.

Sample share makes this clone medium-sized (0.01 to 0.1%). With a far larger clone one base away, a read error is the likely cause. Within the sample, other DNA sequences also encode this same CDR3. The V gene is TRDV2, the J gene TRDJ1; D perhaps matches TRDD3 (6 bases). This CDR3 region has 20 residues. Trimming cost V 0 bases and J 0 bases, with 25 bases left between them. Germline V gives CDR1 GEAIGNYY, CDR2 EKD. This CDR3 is CACDTVSREGDRPYTDKLIF. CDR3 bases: TGTGCCTGTGACACCGTGTCAAGGGAGGGGGACCGGCCTTACACCGATAAACTCATCTTT.

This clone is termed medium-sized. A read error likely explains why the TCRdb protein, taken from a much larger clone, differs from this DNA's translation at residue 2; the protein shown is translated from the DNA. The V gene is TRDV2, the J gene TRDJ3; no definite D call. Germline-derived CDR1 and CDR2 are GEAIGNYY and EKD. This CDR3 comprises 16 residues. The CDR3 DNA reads TGTTCCTGTGACTCATCTACCTCCTGGGACACCCGACAGATGTTTTTC. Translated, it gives CSCDSSTSWDTRQMFF.

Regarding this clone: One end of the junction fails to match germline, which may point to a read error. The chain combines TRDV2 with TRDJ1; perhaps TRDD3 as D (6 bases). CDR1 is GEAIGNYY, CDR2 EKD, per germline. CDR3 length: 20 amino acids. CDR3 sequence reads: CACDTVSREGERTYTDKIIF. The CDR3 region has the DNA TGTGCCTGTGACACCGTGTCGAGGGAGGGGGAACGAACTTACACTGATAAAATCATCTTT.

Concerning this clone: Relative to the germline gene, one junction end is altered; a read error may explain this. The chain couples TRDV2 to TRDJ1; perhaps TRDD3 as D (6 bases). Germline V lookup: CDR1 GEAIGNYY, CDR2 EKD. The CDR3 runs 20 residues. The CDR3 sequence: CACVTVSREGDCHYADKLIF. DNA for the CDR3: TGTGCCTGTGTCACCGTGTCAAGGGAGGGGGACTGTCATTACGCCGATAAACTCATCTTT.

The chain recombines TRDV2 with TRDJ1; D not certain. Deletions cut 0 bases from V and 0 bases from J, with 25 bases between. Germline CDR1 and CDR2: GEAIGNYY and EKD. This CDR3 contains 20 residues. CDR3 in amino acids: CACDTGSRECGRLYTDKLIF. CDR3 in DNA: TGTGCCTGTGACACCGGGTCAAGGGAGTGTGGACGACTTTACACCGATAAACTCATCTTT.

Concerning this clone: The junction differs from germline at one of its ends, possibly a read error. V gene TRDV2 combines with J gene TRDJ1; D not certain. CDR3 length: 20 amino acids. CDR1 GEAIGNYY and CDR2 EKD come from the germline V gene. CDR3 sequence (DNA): TGTGCCTTTGACACCGTGTCAAGTGAGGGTGATCGACCTTACACTGATAAACTCATCTTT. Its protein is CAFDTVSSEGDRPYTDKLIF.

CDR3 in DNA: TGTGCCTGTGACCCAGTGGGTGAGGATAAAGAGAAACTCATCTTT. It encodes CACDPVGEDKEKLIF. The chain combines TRDV2 with TRDJ1; D perhaps matches TRDD3 (5 bases). Germline-derived CDR1 and CDR2 are GEAIGNYY and EKD. This CDR3 is 15 amino acids long. Trimming removed 3 bases from V and 8 bases from J, with 21 bases in between.

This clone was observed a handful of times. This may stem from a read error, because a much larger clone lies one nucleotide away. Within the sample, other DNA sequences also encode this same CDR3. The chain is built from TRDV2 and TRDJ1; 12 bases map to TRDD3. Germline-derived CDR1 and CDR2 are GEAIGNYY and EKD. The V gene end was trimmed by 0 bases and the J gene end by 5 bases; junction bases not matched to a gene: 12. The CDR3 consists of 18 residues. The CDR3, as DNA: TGTGCCTGTGACACCGTGGGGGTACTGGGGGATACCGGAGATAAACTCATCTTT. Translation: CACDTVGVLGDTGDKLIF.

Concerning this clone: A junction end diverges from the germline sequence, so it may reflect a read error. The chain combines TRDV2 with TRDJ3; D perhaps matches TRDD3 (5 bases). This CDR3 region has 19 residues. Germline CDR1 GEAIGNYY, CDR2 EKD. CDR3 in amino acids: CACDTKGQSRSWVTRQMFF. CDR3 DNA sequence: TGTGCCTGTGACACCAAGGGGCAATCCCGCTCCTGGGTCACCCGACAGATGTTTTTC.

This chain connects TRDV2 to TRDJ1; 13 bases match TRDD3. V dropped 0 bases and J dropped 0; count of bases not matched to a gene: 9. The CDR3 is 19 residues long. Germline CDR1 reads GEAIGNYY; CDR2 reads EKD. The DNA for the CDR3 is TGTGCCTGTGACACCGTAGTACTGGGGGATACGAAGTACACCGATAAACTCATCTTT. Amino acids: CACDTVVLGDTKYTDKLIF.

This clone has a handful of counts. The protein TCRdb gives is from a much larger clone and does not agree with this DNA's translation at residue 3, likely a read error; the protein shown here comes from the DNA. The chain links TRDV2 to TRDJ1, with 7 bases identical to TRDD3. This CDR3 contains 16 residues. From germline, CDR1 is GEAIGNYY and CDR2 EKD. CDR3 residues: CAFDGLGESYTDKLIF. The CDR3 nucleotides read TGTGCCTTTGACGGATTGGGGGAATCGTACACCGATAAACTCATCTTT.

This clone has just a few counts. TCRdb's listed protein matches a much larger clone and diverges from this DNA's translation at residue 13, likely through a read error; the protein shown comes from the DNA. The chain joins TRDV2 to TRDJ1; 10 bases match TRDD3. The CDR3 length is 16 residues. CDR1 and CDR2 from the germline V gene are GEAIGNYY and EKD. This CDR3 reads CACDLLGDTNTDRLIF. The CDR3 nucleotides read TGTGCCTGTGACCTTTTGGGGGATACAAACACCGATAGACTCATCTTT.

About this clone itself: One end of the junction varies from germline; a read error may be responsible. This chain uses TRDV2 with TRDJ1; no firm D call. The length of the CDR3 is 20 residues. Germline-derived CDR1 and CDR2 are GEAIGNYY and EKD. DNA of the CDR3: TGTGCCTGTGACACCGTGTCAAGAGAGCGGGACTGTCCTTACACCGATAAACTTATATTT. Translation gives CACDTVSRERDCPYTDKLIF.